What follows are 9 T cell receptor beta chains derived from one specimen sequenced in a study of T-cell reconstitution after alpha-beta-depleted transplantation in children. Construction of the TCRbeta library involved unique molecular identifiers. TCRdb analysed the PCR reads with MiXCR anew, one entry per CDR3 protein. The sample carries under 50,000 distinct CDR3 sequences, about 9% recorded once. Sequences were derived from PBMCs, mostly from graft donor cells, sampled 60 days after TCRalphabeta/CD19-depleted stem cell transplant. These receptors originate from a male patient between 2 and 9 years old who had a stem cell transplant for chronic granulomatous disease, so the T cells may come from the graft donor.

The table lists this clonotype with many counts. The chain has TRBV7-6 and TRBJ2-2, with D uncertain. Germline assignment: CDR1 SGHVS and CDR2 FNYEAQ. The germline V and J ends were trimmed by 8 bases and 6 bases, with 13 bases remaining between them. The CDR3 covers 13 residues. The CDR3: CASGPLGAGELFF. The CDR3 DNA is TGTGCCAGCGGACCCCTTGGGGCCGGGGAGCTGTTTTTT.

This clonotype was picked up many times. The gene calls are TRBV7-2 and TRBJ2-7, with 7 bases aligning to TRBD2. V lost 0 bases to trimming and J lost 6 bases; unmatched junction nucleotides: 11. CDR1 and CDR2 (germline): SGHTA, FQGNSA. There are 16 residues in the CDR3. The CDR3: CASSLAALAERGEQYF. The DNA for the CDR3 is TGTGCCAGCAGCTTAGCCGCCCTAGCGGAGAGGGGCGAGCAGTACTTC.

Ten or more counts support this clonotype. The chain recombines TRBV24-1 with TRBJ2-3; D gene ambiguous. The germline V gene has CDR1 KGHDR and CDR2 SFDVKD. Trimming removed 0 bases from V and 4 bases from J, with 7 bases in between. The CDR3 consists of 14 residues. CDR3 sequence: CATSDLHSPDTQYF. The DNA of the CDR3 is TGTGCCACCAGTGATTTGCATTCGCCAGATACGCAGTATTTT.

This clonotype was detected only a few times. The rearrangement joins TRBV20-1 to TRBJ2-2, with TRBD2 matching over 9 bases. The germline CDR1 and CDR2 sequences are DFQATT and SNEGSKA (reference sequence). This CDR3 is 16 amino acids long. V trimming: 3 bases; J trimming: 8 bases; junction bases outside the gene matches: 13. The CDR3, as DNA: TGCAGTGCTAGGCCCGCGGGAGGGCCGGGACCGGGGGAGCTGTTTTTT. Translation gives CSARPAGGPGPGELFF.

This clonotype was recorded at least ten times. V usage is TRBV5-8 and J usage is TRBJ1-5, with 9 nucleotides matching TRBD1. Germline values: CDR1 SGHTS, CDR2 YDEGEE. Trimming at V came to 4 bases and at J to 6 bases, leaving 8 bases not matched to a gene. This CDR3 is 15 amino acids long. CDR3 nucleotides: TGTGCCAGCAGCCCCGGGACAGGGTATAGTCAGCCCCAGCATTTT. Encoded protein: CASSPGTGYSQPQHF.

This clonotype has at least ten counts. The V call is TRBV4-3, the J call TRBJ2-1; 10 bases are shared with TRBD2. CDR1 is LGHNA and CDR2 is YSLEER in the germline V gene. V was clipped by 1 base and J by 4 bases; unmatched bases: 1. The CDR3 contains 15 residues. CDR3 amino acids: CASSQGTSGYNEQFF. The CDR3 nucleotides read TGCGCCAGCAGCCAAGGGACTAGCGGATACAATGAGCAGTTCTTC.

This clonotype was counted a few times. This chain links TRBV25-1 with TRBJ2-1; D assignment may be TRBD1 or TRBD2 (5 bases each). The V and J ends lost 4 bases and 8 bases respectively, with 6 bases between them. Germline loops: CDR1 MGHDK, CDR2 SYGVNS. The CDR3 contains 11 residues. CDR3 loop: CASSGGDEQFF. The CDR3 nucleotides read TGTGCCAGCAGTGGAGGGGATGAGCAGTTCTTC.

This clonotype was detected ten times or more. The rearrangement joins TRBV9 to TRBJ2-1; D remains ambiguous. Looked up from germline, CDR1 is SGDLS and CDR2 is YYNGEE. V was cut by 0 bases and J by 2 bases, with 9 bases left in between. This CDR3 spans 15 amino acids. The CDR3 reads CASSVAPATYNEQFF. Written as DNA, the CDR3 is TGTGCCAGCAGCGTAGCTCCCGCAACCTACAATGAGCAGTTCTTC.

This clonotype was counted many times. V usage is TRBV4-3 and J usage is TRBJ1-5, with D perhaps matching TRBD1 (6 bases). There are 16 residues in the CDR3. Trimming took off 0 bases at V and 3 bases at J, with 12 bases between the two ends. The germline V gene encodes CDR1 LGHNA and CDR2 YSLEER. The CDR3 bases are TGCGCCAGCAGCCAAGATTGGGGACACTCCAATCAGCCCCAGCATTTT. Encoded protein: CASSQDWGHSNQPQHF.